This T cell receptor (beta chain) was observed in a study of blood T cell repertoires in COVID-19. Study summary: Researchers got acute and convalescent COVID-19 samples from the United States, Italy and Spain. In each case, the material was cDNA or gDNA derived from T cells, B-cell-depleted T cells, or PBMCs.

As processed by the authors: Researchers report that nucleated cell counts were estimated from reference gene primer amplification. TCRdb keeps only in-frame clones here, not all; method: immunoSEQ multiplex PCR. V and J calls and clone size are as listed in that table; D and trimming were resolved from the DNA. The repertoire consists of tens of thousands of clones, with approximately 88% occurring once and the leading ten covering roughly 12%. This CDR3 contains 14 residues. Trimming stripped 4 bases from V and 0 bases from J, with 7 bases between. Germline V gene lookup returns CDR1 SGHRS and CDR2 YFSETQ.

This receptor was identified in a human donor with active COVID-19. The donor label of this sample is uncertain. The specimen sequenced was peripheral blood. This chain links TRBV5-1 with TRBJ1-4; D unclear. The chain's CDR3 is CASSPTPTNEKLFF. The CDR3 bases are TGCGCCAGCAGCCCGACACCAACTAATGAAAAACTGTTTTTT. Full variable domain (missing parts from reference TRBV5-1 and TRBJ1-4): KAGVTQTPRYLIKTRGQQVTLSCSPISGHRSVSWYQQTPGQGLQFLFEYFSETQRNKGNFPGRFSGRQFSNSRSEMNVSTLELGDSALYLCASSPTPTNEKLFFGSGTQLSVL.